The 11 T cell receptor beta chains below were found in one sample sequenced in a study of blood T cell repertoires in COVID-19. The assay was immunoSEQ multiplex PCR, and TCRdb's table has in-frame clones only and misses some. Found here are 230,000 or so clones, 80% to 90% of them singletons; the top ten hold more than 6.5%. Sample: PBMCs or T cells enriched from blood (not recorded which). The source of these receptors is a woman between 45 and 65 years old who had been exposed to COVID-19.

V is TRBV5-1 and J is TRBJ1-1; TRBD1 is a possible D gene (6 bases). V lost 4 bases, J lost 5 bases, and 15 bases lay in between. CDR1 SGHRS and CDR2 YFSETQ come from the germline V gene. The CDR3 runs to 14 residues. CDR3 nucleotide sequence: TGCGCCAGCAGCACTCGGGGGGGCCGTACTGAAGCTTTCTTT. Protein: CASSTRGGRTEAFF.

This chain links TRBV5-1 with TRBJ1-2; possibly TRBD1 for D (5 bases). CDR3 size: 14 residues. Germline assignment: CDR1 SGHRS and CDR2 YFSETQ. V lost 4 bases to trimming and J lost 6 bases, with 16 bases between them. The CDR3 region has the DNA TGCGCCAGCAGCCTGATTCAGGGATTGGATGGCTACACCTTC. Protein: CASSLIQGLDGYTF.

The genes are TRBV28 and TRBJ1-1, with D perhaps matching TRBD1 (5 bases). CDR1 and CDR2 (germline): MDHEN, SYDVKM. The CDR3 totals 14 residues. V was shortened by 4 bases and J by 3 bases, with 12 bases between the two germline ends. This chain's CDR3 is CASSSAGRYTEAFF. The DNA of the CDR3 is TGTGCCAGCAGTTCTGCAGGGCGTTACACTGAAGCTTTCTTT.

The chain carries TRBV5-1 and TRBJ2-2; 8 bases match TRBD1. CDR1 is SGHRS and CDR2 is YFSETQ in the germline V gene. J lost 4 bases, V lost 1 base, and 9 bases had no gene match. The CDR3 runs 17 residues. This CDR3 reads CASSLNPGQVTTGELFF. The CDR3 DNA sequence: TGCGCCAGCAGCTTGAATCCGGGACAGGTGACCACCGGGGAGCTGTTTTTT.

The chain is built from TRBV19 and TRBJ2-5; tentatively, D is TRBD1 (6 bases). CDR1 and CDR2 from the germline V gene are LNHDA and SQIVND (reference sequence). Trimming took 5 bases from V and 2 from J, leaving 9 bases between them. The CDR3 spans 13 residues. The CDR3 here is CASSRTVQETQYF. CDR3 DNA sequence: TGTGCCAGTAGTCGGACAGTACAAGAGACCCAGTACTTC.

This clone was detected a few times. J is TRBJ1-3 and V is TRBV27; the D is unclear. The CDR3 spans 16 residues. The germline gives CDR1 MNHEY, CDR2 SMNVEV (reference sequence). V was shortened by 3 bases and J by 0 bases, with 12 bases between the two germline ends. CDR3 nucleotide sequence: TGTGCCAGCAGTTTCCCTCGGAGCAGCTCTGGAAACACCATATATTTT. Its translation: CASSFPRSSSGNTIYF.

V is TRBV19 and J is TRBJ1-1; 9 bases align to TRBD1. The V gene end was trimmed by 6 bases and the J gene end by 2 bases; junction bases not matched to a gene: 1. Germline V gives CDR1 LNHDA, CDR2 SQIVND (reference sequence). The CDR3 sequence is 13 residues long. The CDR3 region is CASRGQGNTEAFF. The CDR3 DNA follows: TGTGCCAGTAGGGGACAGGGTAACACTGAAGCTTTCTTT.

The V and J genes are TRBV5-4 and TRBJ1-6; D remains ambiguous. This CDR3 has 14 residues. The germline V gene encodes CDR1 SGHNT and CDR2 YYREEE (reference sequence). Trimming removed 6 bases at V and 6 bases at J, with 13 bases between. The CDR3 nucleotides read TGTGCCAGCACCTCAGGACTCCCTAATTCACCCCTCCACTTT. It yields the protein CASTSGLPNSPLHF.

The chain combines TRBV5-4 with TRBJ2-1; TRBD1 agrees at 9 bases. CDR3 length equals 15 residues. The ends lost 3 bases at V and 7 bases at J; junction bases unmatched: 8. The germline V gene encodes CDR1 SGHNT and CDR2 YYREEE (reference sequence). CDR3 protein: CASSSLGQGRNEQFF. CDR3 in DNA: TGTGCCAGCAGCTCCCTGGGACAGGGAAGGAATGAGCAGTTCTTC.

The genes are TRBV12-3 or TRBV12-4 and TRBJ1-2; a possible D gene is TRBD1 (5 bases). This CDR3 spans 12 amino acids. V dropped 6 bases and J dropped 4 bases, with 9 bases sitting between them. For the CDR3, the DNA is TGTGCCAGCAGCCGGGGGGGCTATGGCTACACCTTC. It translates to CASSRGGYGYTF.

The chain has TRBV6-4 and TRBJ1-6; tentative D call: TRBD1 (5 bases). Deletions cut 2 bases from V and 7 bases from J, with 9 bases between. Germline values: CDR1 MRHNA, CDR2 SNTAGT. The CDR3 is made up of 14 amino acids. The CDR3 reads CASSDRGRNSPLHF. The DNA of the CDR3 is TGTGCCAGCAGTGACAGGGGAAGAAATTCACCCCTCCACTTT.